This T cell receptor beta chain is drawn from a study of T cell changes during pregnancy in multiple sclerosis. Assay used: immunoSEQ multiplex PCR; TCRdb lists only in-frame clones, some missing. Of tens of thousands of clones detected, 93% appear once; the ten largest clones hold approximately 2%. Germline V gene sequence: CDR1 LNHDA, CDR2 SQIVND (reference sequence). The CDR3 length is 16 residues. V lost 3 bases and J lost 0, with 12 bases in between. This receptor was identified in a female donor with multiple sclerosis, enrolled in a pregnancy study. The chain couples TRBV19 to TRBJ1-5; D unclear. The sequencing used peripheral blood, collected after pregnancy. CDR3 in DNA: TGTGCCAGTAGTATCAGGTTCCGGAATAGCAATCAGCCCCAGCATTTT. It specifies CASSIRFRNSNQPQHF.